Listed here are 13 T cell receptor beta chains from one sample, sequenced in a study of multiple sclerosis patients with progressive multifocal leukoencephalopathy. Assay used: immunoSEQ multiplex PCR; TCRdb lists only in-frame clones, some missing. This table has some 31,000 clones, around nine tenths appearing once. As to time point: 6 to 7 months of natalizumab therapy. The sample was PBMCs, taken from a patient treated with natalizumab. These receptor sequences come from a human donor with multiple sclerosis.

V is TRBV6-1 and J is TRBJ2-7, with D maybe TRBD2 (6 bases). Germline lookup yields CDR1 MNHNS and CDR2 SASEGT. Trimming removed 6 bases at V and 2 bases at J, with 17 bases between. CDR3 length: 15 amino acids. In DNA form, the CDR3 reads TGTGCCAGCAGATCCCCCCAGCGGGCCGCCTACGAGCAGTACTTC. Its translation: CASRSPQRAAYEQYF.

V usage is TRBV19 and J usage is TRBJ1-5, with a weak D call TRBD1 (5 bases). The CDR3 totals 14 residues. Germline V gene lookup returns CDR1 LNHDA and CDR2 SQIVND (reference sequence). V was trimmed by 3 bases and J by 9 bases, leaving 15 bases between them. The CDR3 here is CASSIPGPSWPQHF. The CDR3, as DNA: TGTGCCAGTAGTATTCCGGGGCCGTCGTGGCCCCAGCATTTT.

The chain combines TRBV27 with TRBJ2-1; D is possibly TRBD2 (5 bases). CDR3 length equals 15 residues. V was pared by 0 bases and J by 7 bases, with 13 bases between. Looked up from germline, CDR1 is MNHEY and CDR2 is SMNVEV (reference sequence). CDR3 loop: CASSLSASGRNEQFF. CDR3 nucleotides: TGTGCCAGCAGTTTATCGGCCAGCGGAAGGAATGAGCAGTTCTTC.

The chain has TRBV7-2 and TRBJ2-3, with 13 bases matching TRBD2. The CDR3 runs to 16 residues. The germline V gene has CDR1 SGHTA and CDR2 FQGNSA. Trimming at V came to 4 bases and at J to 2 bases, leaving 3 bases not matched to a gene. The CDR3 sequence: CASSSGTSGATDTQYF. CDR3 DNA sequence: TGTGCCAGCAGCTCAGGGACTAGCGGGGCCACAGATACGCAGTATTTT. Supplemented by reference TRBV7-2 and TRBJ2-3, the full variable domain reads GAGVSQSPSNKVTEKGKDVELRCDPISGHTALYWYRQSLGQGLEFLIYFQGNSAPDKSGLPSDRFSAERTGGSVSTLTIQRTQQEDSAVYLCASSSGTSGATDTQYFGPGTRLTVL.

The chain links TRBV19 to TRBJ2-3; D gene unclear. The V end lost 6 bases, the J end lost 1 base, and 14 bases lay between the germline ends. Germline loops: CDR1 LNHDA, CDR2 SQIVND (reference sequence). This CDR3 is 15 amino acids long. CDR3 DNA: TGTGCCAGTAGCTTTCTAGTCTCAGGCACAGATACGCAGTATTTT. It translates to CASSFLVSGTDTQYF.

This sequence joins TRBV6-4 and TRBJ1-2, with TRBD1 matching 7 bases. The CDR3 contains 13 residues. The germline CDR1 and CDR2 sequences are MRHNA and SNTAGT. Trimming cost V 5 bases and J 4 bases; bases outside gene matches: 4. CDR3 in amino acids: CASSQTGSYGYTF. CDR3 coding DNA: TGTGCCAGCAGTCAGACAGGGTCCTATGGCTACACCTTC.

This sequence joins TRBV2 and TRBJ2-3; TRBD2 agrees at 11 bases. The CDR3 runs to 17 residues. The germline V gene has CDR1 SNHLY and CDR2 FYNNEI. Losses at the gene ends were 2 bases for V and 4 bases for J; bases not matched to a gene: 8. CDR3 in DNA: TGTGCCAGCAGTGAACCCTTACTAGCGGGAGTGGCAGATACGCAGTATTTT. Translation gives CASSEPLLAGVADTQYF.

The J gene is TRBJ1-6, the V gene TRBV4-3; TRBD1 matches 7 bases. Germline lookup yields CDR1 LGHNA and CDR2 YSLEER. The V segment lost 0 bases and the J segment 8 bases; nucleotides outside the gene matches: 4. This CDR3 is built from 15 residues. The CDR3 sequence: CASSQDRDSYSPLHF. The CDR3 DNA reads TGCGCCAGCAGCCAAGATCGGGACAGCTATTCACCCCTCCACTTT.

The chain couples TRBV5-1 to TRBJ2-1, with D perhaps TRBD2 (5 bases). Germline lookup yields CDR1 SGHRS and CDR2 YFSETQ. The CDR3 consists of 15 residues. The V gene lost 5 bases and the J gene lost 2 bases, with 14 bases spanning the gap. The CDR3 region has the DNA TGCGCCAGCAGAGGCGGGCCCGAGACCTACAATGAGCAGTTCTTC. Translation: CASRGGPETYNEQFF.

The gene calls are TRBV11-2 and TRBJ2-7; D is unclear. The CDR3 extends over 13 amino acids. V was trimmed by 2 bases and J by 3 bases, leaving 8 bases between them. Germline CDR1 reads SGHAT; CDR2 reads FQNNGV. CDR3 DNA: TGTGCCAGCAGCTTAAATCCCTACTACGAGCAGTACTTC. Encoded protein: CASSLNPYYEQYF.

Written as DNA, the CDR3 is TGTGCCAGCAGTCAGGGGTCCGCGGGCCATGGCTACACCTTC. Translation gives CASSQGSAGHGYTF. The chain recombines TRBV27 with TRBJ1-2, with TRBD1 as a possible D gene (6 bases). The ends were cut back, 5 bases at V and 6 bases at J, with 16 bases in the middle. Germline CDR1 and CDR2: MNHEY and SMNVEV (reference sequence). The CDR3 runs to 14 residues.

V and J are TRBV19 and TRBJ2-4; D is perhaps TRBD2 (6 bases). The germline gives CDR1 LNHDA, CDR2 SQIVND (reference sequence). Deletions cut 3 bases from V and 2 bases from J, with 35 bases between. CDR3 length: 23 residues. Here the CDR3 DNA reads TGTGCCAGTAGTATCAGGATAAAAGGATCCGGACTGGTCGGGAGTGGGTCCAAAAACATTCAGTACTTC. This sequence encodes CASSIRIKGSGLVGSGSKNIQYF.

The rearrangement uses TRBV9 and TRBJ2-7; 8 nucleotides match TRBD1. Germline V gene data show CDR1 as SGDLS and CDR2 as YYNGEE. Trimming took 0 bases from V and 3 from J; bases not matched to a gene: 2. CDR3 length: 14 residues. CDR3 DNA: TGTGCCAGCAGCGTAGAGACAGGGGACTACGAGCAGTACTTC. As protein: CASSVETGDYEQYF.